Listed below are T cell receptor beta chains from one sample, sequenced in a study of naive and memory T cell subsets. TCRdb called the UMI-ligation and nested PCR reads again in MiXCR, with one record for every CDR3 protein. The table includes some 150,000 distinct CDR3 sequences, around 15% detected once. The sequenced sample was naive CD4+ T cells from blood. The receptors stem from a human donor in good health. Each CDR3 is given with its conserved first and last residue. Each record gives: clone size, J gene, D gene, V gene, CDR3 DNA, CDR3 protein. The D gene is left open where the match is weak. Clone size is given for some rows only: seen once, a few or many times, or a class if the clone is expanded.

few	TRBJ1-4	-	TRBV5-8	TGTGCCAGCAGCTCCGGACGCCGCACTAATGAAAAACTGTTTTTT	CASSSGRRTNEKLFF
-	TRBJ2-3	-	TRBV7-2	TGTGCCAGCAGCACACCCGATCGGTCGCCGCAGTATTTT	CASSTPDRSPQYF
many	TRBJ2-2	-	TRBV7-8	TGTGCCAGCAGCCTCACTAGGGTTCCGGGCACCGGGGAGCTGTTTTTT	CASSLTRVPGTGELFF
-	TRBJ2-7	-	TRBV4-1	TGCGCCAGCAGCCACGCAGGGCTTCGAACCTACGAGCAGTACTTC	CASSHAGLRTYEQYF
few	TRBJ2-5	-	TRBV24-1	TGTGCCACCAGTGTCGGCGAGACCCAGTACTTC	CATSVGETQYF
-	TRBJ1-5	-	TRBV12-3/TRBV12-4	TGTGCCAGCAGTTTAGAGGGGTTGGGCAATCAGCCCCAGCATTTT	CASSLEGLGNQPQHF
few	TRBJ2-5	TRBD1	TRBV5-5	TGTGCCAGCAGCTCGCCGGAGGGCAGGGGGCTAGAGACCCAGTACTTC	CASSSPEGRGLETQYF
-	TRBJ2-3	-	TRBV28	TGTGCCAGCAGTCCACCAAGAGCGCGGAGCACAGATACGCAGTATTTT	CASSPPRARSTDTQYF
few	TRBJ1-2	-	TRBV9	TGTGCCAGCTCTTTAAGCACCAACTATGGCTACACCTTC	CASSLSTNYGYTF
few	TRBJ2-2	-	TRBV2	TGTGCCAGCAAAGTCACTCCGGGGACCGGGGAGCTGTTTTTT	CASKVTPGTGELFF
many	TRBJ1-6	TRBD1	TRBV20-1	TGCAGTGCGGGCGAGACAGGGACACATTCACCCCTCCACTTT	CSAGETGTHSPLHF
-	TRBJ1-2	-	TRBV5-1	TGCGCCAGCAGCCAGCCGGACAGAGAGTTCATTGGCTACACCTTC	CASSQPDREFIGYTF
-	TRBJ1-3	TRBD1	TRBV11-2	TGTGCCAGCAGCTTAGGACAGGGTAGCTCTGGAAACACCATATATTTT	CASSLGQGSSGNTIYF